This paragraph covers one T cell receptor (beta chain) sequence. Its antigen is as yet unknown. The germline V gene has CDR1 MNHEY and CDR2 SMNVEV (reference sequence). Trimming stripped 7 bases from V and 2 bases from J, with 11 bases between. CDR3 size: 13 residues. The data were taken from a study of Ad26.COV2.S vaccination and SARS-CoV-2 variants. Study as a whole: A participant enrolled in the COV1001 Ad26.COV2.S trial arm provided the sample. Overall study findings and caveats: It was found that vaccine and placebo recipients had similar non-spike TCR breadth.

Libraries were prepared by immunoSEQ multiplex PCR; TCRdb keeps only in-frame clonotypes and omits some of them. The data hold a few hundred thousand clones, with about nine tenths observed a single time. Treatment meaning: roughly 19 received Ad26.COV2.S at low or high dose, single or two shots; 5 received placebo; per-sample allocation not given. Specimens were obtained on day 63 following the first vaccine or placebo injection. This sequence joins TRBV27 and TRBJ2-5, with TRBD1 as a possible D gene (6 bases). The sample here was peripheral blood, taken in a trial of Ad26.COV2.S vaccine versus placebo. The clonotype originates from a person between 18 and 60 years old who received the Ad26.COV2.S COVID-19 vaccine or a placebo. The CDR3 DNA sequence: TGTGCCAGCACCCCCACAGGGCAAGAGACCCAGTACTTC. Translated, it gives CASTPTGQETQYF.